These 22 T cell receptor beta chains were all obtained from the same sample, sequenced in a study of blood T cell repertoires in COVID-19. Generated by immunoSEQ multiplex PCR, the TCRdb table keeps only in-frame clones and is missing some. The sample consists of some 400,000 clones, 70% to 90% of them appearing once. The sequencing input was peripheral blood. These receptors were taken from a woman aged 60-75 years with COVID-19, enrolled during active disease.

V gene TRBV24-1 combines with J gene TRBJ2-3, with 8 nucleotides matching TRBD2. V shed 1 base and J 1 base; nucleotides not matched to a gene: 6. CDR1 is KGHDR and CDR2 is SFDVKD in the germline V gene. CDR3 size: 17 residues. CDR3 nucleotides: TGTGCCACCAGTGATTTCGGCGGGGGGCTGGGCACAGATACGCAGTATTTT. Translated: CATSDFGGGLGTDTQYF.

This chain links TRBV11-2 with TRBJ2-7; 7 nucleotides align to TRBD1. The CDR3 consists of 14 residues. After removal of 3 bases from V and 2 bases from J, the junction contained 4 bases not matched to a gene. Germline CDR1 SGHAT, CDR2 FQNNGV. CDR3 region: CASSFSRGPYEQYF. The CDR3 DNA follows: TGTGCCAGCAGCTTCTCGAGGGGGCCCTACGAGCAGTACTTC.

V is TRBV6-5 and J is TRBJ1-1; D call uncertain. The V and J ends lost 2 bases and 3 bases respectively, with 7 bases between them. The CDR3 is made up of 13 amino acids. Germline V gene data show CDR1 as MNHEY and CDR2 as SVGAGI. This chain's CDR3 is CASSYEAYTEAFF. CDR3 coding DNA: TGTGCCAGCAGTTACGAAGCTTACACTGAAGCTTTCTTT.

The chain employs TRBV5-1 and TRBJ2-2, with D possibly being TRBD1 (9 bases). V shed 4 bases and J shed 4 bases, with 17 bases lying between them. The CDR3 loop spans 16 amino acids. The V gene's germline CDR1 is SGHRS and CDR2 YFSETQ. CDR3 sequence: CASSPGGTGRTGELFF. CDR3 sequence (DNA): TGCGCCAGCAGCCCGGGAGGGACAGGGCGCACCGGGGAGCTGTTTTTT.

The chain employs TRBV10-3 and TRBJ1-1; D remains ambiguous. The CDR3 sequence is 13 residues long. The V end lost 9 bases, the J end lost 6 bases, and 17 bases lay between the germline ends. From germline, CDR1 is ENHRY and CDR2 SYGVKD. The CDR3 loop reads CAIRTLGMAEAFF. CDR3 nucleotides: TGTGCCATTAGGACTCTCGGGATGGCTGAAGCTTTCTTT.

CDR3 amino acids: CASSLDRGPHQPQHF. The CDR3 DNA sequence: TGTGCCAGCAGCTTGGACAGGGGCCCCCATCAGCCCCAGCATTTT. This chain uses TRBV5-8 with TRBJ1-5; the match to TRBD1 covers 7 bases. CDR3 length equals 15 residues. The germline V gene has CDR1 SGHTS and CDR2 YDEGEE. The junction had 5 bases not matched to a gene; V was cut back by 0 bases and J by 5 bases.

The rearrangement joins TRBV20-1 to TRBJ1-1, with TRBD1 matching 9 bases. Trimming removed 6 bases from V and 11 bases from J; junction bases left unmatched: 4. CDR3 length: 10 residues. The V gene's germline CDR1 is DFQATT and CDR2 SNEGSKA (reference sequence). In DNA form, the CDR3 reads TGCAGTGCCAGGACAGGGGAGGCTTTCTTT. Translation: CSARTGEAFF.

The J gene is TRBJ1-2, the V gene TRBV18; 10 bases agree with TRBD1. The CDR3 is made up of 19 amino acids. The junction had 24 bases not matched to a gene; V was cut back by 6 bases and J by 8 bases. Germline CDR1 KGHSH, CDR2 LQKENI. The CDR3 DNA follows: TGTGCCAGCTCTCCAACCTTTTCCCCCCGGGGGACAGGGGACGAAGGCTACACCTTC. This translates into CASSPTFSPRGTGDEGYTF.

This chain links TRBV6-5 with TRBJ1-1; no clear D. The V gene's germline CDR1 is MNHEY and CDR2 SVGAGI. CDR3 length: 15 amino acids. V lost 0 bases and J 0 bases, leaving 8 bases between the germline ends. Here the CDR3 DNA reads TGTGCCAGCAGTTACTCGCGTAATCTGAACACTGAAGCTTTCTTT. This sequence encodes CASSYSRNLNTEAFF.

The gene calls are TRBV19 and TRBJ2-2, with D possibly matching TRBD2 (7 bases). Germline V gene data show CDR1 as LNHDA and CDR2 as SQIVND (reference sequence). The CDR3 loop spans 18 amino acids. Trimming shortened V by 3 bases and J by 5 bases, and 22 bases separated the two germline ends. As DNA, the CDR3 is TGTGCCAGTAGTATGGTGATGCGCGGGGGCCGAGAGACCGGGGAGCTGTTTTTT. Residues: CASSMVMRGGRETGELFF.

The J gene is TRBJ2-7, the V gene TRBV28, with D possibly being TRBD2 (6 bases). The CDR3 length is 14 residues. The V end was cut by 7 bases, the J end by 0 bases, with 13 bases between. CDR1 is MDHEN, CDR2 SYDVKM, per germline. CDR3 DNA: TGTGCCAGCACTCCTGCGGGGCCCTCCTACGAGCAGTACTTC. It translates to CASTPAGPSYEQYF. The whole variable domain, filled in from reference TRBV28 and TRBJ2-7, reads DVKVTQSSRYLVKRTGEKVFLECVQDMDHENMFWYRQDPGLGLRLIYFSYDVKMKEKGDIPEGYSVSREKKERFSLILESASTNQTSMYLCASTPAGPSYEQYFGPGTRLTVT.

The V call is TRBV6-5, the J call TRBJ2-7, with D uncertain. In germline, CDR1 is MNHEY, CDR2 SVGAGI. The CDR3 runs to 14 residues. Deletions cut 0 bases from V and 5 bases from J, with 11 bases between. The CDR3 bases are TGTGCCAGCAGTTACTCATCGGGTTTCAACGAGCAGTACTTC. Protein sequence: CASSYSSGFNEQYF.

This clone showed up just a few times. This CDR3 is also generated by other DNA sequences in the sample. The gene calls are TRBV5-1 and TRBJ1-1, with 7 bases aligning to TRBD1. Trimming removed 4 bases from V and 1 base from J; junction bases left unmatched: 4. In germline, CDR1 is SGHRS, CDR2 YFSETQ. The CDR3 covers 14 residues. This CDR3 is CASSPGTANTEAFF. DNA for the CDR3: TGCGCCAGCAGCCCCGGGACAGCGAACACTGAAGCTTTCTTT.

The chain couples TRBV7-9 to TRBJ2-1; 7 positions agree with TRBD2. V gave up 5 bases and J gave up 7 bases; unmatched junction bases: 20. Germline CDR1 and CDR2: SEHNR and FQNEAQ (reference sequence). The length of the CDR3 is 18 residues. The chain's CDR3 is CASSPPGPWGGAGNEQFF. For the CDR3, the DNA is TGTGCCAGCAGCCCGCCAGGCCCCTGGGGCGGAGCGGGAAATGAGCAGTTCTTC.

The chain employs TRBV5-5 and TRBJ2-6, with 8 positions matching TRBD2. CDR1 SGHKS and CDR2 YYEKEE come from the germline V gene (reference sequence). The CDR3 is made up of 16 amino acids. The junction had 8 bases not matched to a gene; V was cut back by 5 bases and J by 4 bases. CDR3 sequence: CASSRAGESGANVLTF. The CDR3 nucleotides read TGTGCCAGCAGTCGAGCGGGGGAATCAGGGGCCAACGTCCTGACTTTC. The variable domain in full, with the rest retrieved from reference TRBV5-5 and TRBJ2-6, is DAGVTQSPTHLIKTRGQQVTLRCSPISGHKSVSWYQQVLGQGPQFIFQYYEKEERGRGNFPDRFSARQFPNYSSELNVNALLLGDSALYLCASSRAGESGANVLTFGAGSRLTVL.

The chain is built from TRBV2 and TRBJ1-2; D remains unclear. Trimming removed 7 bases from V and 8 bases from J, with 14 bases in between. CDR3 length: 12 residues. The V gene's germline CDR1 is SNHLY and CDR2 FYNNEI. The CDR3 DNA reads TGTGCCAGCATCACAGCCGCGGGGGGCTACACCTTC. Its protein is CASITAAGGYTF. Full variable domain (rest looked up from reference TRBV2 and TRBJ1-2): EPEVTQTPSHQVTQMGQEVILRCVPISNHLYFYWYRQILGQKVEFLVSFYNNEISEKSEIFDDQFSVERPDGSNFTLKIRSTKLEDSAMYFCASITAAGGYTFGSGTRLTVV.

V is TRBV9 and J is TRBJ2-2, with D tentatively TRBD2 (5 bases). Trimming cost V 0 bases and J 8 bases, with 11 bases left between them. The length of the CDR3 is 14 residues. Germline-derived CDR1 and CDR2 are SGDLS and YYNGEE. The CDR3 region is CASSVETPGGELFF. In DNA, the CDR3 is TGTGCCAGCAGCGTAGAAACTCCGGGGGGGGAGCTGTTTTTT.

The chain employs TRBV7-2 and TRBJ1-1; D not resolved. V gave up 4 bases and J gave up 2 bases, with 11 bases separating them. CDR1 and CDR2 from the germline V gene are SGHTA and FQGNSA. CDR3 size: 14 residues. CDR3 DNA: TGTGCCAGCAGCTCAATGACATCTAACACTGAAGCTTTCTTT. This codes for CASSSMTSNTEAFF.

This sequence joins TRBV15 and TRBJ1-1, with a possible D match to TRBD1 (6 bases). V lost 3 bases to trimming and J lost 0 bases, with 17 bases between them. CDR3 length: 17 amino acids. Germline CDR1 is LNHNV and CDR2 is YYDKDF (reference sequence). DNA of the CDR3: TGTGCCACCAGCAGTGATCCCCAGGGGCTCATGAACACTGAAGCTTTCTTT. As protein: CATSSDPQGLMNTEAFF.

The gene calls are TRBV12-3 or TRBV12-4 and TRBJ1-2; D gene uncertain. There are 12 residues in the CDR3. The ends were cut back, 7 bases at V and 2 bases at J, with 8 bases in the middle. The CDR3 coding sequence is TGTGCCAGCACTAGATCCAACTATGGCTACACCTTC. Residues: CASTRSNYGYTF.

V is TRBV2 and J is TRBJ1-1, with TRBD1 identical over 9 bases. CDR1 is SNHLY, CDR2 FYNNEI, per germline. Losses at the gene ends were 5 bases for V and 1 base for J; bases not matched to a gene: 8. The CDR3 consists of 16 residues. CDR3 nucleotides: TGTGCCAGCAGTTTCACAGGGGGCAGGGCGAACACTGAAGCTTTCTTT. Protein: CASSFTGGRANTEAFF.

Details on this clone: Other DNA sequences in this sample translate to the same CDR3. The rearrangement joins TRBV2 to TRBJ1-1; the D is unclear. Trimming stripped 6 bases from V and 0 bases from J, with 8 bases between. Germline CDR1 SNHLY, CDR2 FYNNEI. This CDR3 spans 13 amino acids. CDR3 residues: CASRGTLNTEAFF. In DNA form, the CDR3 reads TGTGCCAGCAGGGGCACCCTGAACACTGAAGCTTTCTTT.